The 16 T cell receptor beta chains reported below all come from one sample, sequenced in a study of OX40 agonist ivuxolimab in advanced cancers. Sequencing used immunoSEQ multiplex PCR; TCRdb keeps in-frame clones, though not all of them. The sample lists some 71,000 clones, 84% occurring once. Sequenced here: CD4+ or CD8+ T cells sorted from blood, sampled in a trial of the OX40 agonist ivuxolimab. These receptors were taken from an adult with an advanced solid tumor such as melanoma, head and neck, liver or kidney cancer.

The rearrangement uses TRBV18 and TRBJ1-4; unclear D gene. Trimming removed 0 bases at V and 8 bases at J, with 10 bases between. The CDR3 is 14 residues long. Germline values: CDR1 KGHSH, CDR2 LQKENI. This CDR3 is CASSPPSGSEKLFF. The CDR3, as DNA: TGTGCCAGCTCACCACCCTCGGGCAGCGAAAAACTGTTTTTT. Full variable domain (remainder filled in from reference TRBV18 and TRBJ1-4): NAGVMQNPRHLVRRRGQEARLRCSPMKGHSHVYWYRQLPEEGLKFMVYLQKENIIDESGMPKERFSAEFPKEGPSILRIQQVVRGDSAAYFCASSPPSGSEKLFFGSGTQLSVL.

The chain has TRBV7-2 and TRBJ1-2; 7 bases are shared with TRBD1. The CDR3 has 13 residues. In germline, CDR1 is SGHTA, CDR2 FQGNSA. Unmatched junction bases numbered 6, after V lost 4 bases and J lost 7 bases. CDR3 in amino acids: CASSSDRTSGYTF. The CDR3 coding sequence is TGTGCCAGCAGCTCGGACAGGACTAGTGGCTACACCTTC.

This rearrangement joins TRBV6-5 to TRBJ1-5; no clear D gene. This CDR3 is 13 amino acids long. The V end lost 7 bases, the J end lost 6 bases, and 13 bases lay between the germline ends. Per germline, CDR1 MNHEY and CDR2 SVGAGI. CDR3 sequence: CASTRAPGQPQHF. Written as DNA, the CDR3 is TGTGCCAGCACTCGGGCCCCGGGTCAGCCCCAGCATTTT.

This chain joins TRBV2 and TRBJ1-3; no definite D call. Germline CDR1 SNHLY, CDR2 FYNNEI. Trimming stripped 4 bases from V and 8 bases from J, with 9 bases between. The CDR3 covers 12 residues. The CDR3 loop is CASSGSGDTIYF. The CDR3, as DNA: TGTGCCAGCAGTGGGTCGGGTGACACCATATATTTT.

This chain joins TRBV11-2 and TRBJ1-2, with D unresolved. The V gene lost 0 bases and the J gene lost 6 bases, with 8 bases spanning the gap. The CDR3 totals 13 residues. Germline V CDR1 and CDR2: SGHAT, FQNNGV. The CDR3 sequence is CASSLDLVNGYTF. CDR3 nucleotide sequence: TGTGCCAGCAGCTTAGACCTCGTAAATGGCTACACCTTC.

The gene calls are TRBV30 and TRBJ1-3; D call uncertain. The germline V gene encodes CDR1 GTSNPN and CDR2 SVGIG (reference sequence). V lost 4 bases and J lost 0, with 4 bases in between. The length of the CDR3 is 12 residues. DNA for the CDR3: TGTGCCTGGATTAACTCTGGAAACACCATATATTTT. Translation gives CAWINSGNTIYF.

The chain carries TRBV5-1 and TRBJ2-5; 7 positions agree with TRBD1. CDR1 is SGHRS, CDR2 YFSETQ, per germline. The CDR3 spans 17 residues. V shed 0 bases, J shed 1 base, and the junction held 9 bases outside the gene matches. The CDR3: CASSLEGTASSQETQYF. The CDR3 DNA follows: TGCGCCAGCAGCTTGGAAGGGACAGCCTCGTCCCAAGAGACCCAGTACTTC.

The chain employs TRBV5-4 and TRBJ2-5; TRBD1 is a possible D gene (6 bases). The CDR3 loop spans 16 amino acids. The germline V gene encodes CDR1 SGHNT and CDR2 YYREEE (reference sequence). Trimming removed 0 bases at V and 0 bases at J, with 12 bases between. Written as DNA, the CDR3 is TGTGCCAGCAGCTTGGACCCAACAGGGCACCAAGAGACCCAGTACTTC. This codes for CASSLDPTGHQETQYF.

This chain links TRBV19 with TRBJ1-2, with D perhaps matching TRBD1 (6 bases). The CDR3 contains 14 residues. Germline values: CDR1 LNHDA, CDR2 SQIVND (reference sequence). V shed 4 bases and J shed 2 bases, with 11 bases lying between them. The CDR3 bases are TGTGCCAGTAGTACTACCCAGGGGAACTATGGCTACACCTTC. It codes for CASSTTQGNYGYTF. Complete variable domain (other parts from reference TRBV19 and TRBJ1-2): DGGITQSPKYLFRKEGQNVTLSCEQNLNHDAMYWYRQDPGQGLRLIYYSQIVNDFQKGDIAEGYSVSREKKESFPLTVTSAQKNPTAFYLCASSTTQGNYGYTFGSGTRLTVV.

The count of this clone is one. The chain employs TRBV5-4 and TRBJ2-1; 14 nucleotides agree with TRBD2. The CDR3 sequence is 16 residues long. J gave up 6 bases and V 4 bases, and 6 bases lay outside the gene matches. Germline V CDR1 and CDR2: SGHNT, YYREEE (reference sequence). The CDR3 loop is CASSPPTSGRANEQFF. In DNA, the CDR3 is TGTGCCAGCAGCCCGCCGACTAGCGGGAGGGCCAATGAGCAGTTCTTC. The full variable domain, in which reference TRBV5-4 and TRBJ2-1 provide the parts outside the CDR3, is ETGVTQSPTHLIKTRGQQVTLRCSSQSGHNTVSWYQQALGQGPQFIFQYYREEENGRGNFPPRFSGLQFPNYSSELNVNALELDDSALYLCASSPPTSGRANEQFFGPGTRLTVL.

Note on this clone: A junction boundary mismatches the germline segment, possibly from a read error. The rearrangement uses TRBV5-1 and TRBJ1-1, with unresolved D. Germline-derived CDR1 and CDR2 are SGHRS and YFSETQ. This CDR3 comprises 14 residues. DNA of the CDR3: TGCGCCGGCAGCCCGACCGGGTTTAGGACTGAAGCTTTCTTT. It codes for CAGSPTGFRTEAFF.

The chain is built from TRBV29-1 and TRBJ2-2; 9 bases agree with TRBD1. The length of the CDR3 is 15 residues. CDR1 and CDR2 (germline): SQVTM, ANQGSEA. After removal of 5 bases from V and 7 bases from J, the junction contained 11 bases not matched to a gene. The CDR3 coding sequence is TGCAGCGTTAACAGGGGGCCCTTAGTTAACGGGGAGCTGTTTTTT. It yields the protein CSVNRGPLVNGELFF.

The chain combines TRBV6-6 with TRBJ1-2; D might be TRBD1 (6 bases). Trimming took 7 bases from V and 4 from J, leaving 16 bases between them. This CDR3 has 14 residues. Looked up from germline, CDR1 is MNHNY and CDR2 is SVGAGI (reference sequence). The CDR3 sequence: CASIPGGQFYGYTF. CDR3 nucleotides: TGTGCCAGCATTCCCGGGGGGCAGTTCTATGGCTACACCTTC.

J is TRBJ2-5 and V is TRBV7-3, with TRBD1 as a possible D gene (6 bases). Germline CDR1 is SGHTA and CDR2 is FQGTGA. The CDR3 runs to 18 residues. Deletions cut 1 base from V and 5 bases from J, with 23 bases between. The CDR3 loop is CASSLIPPSDRLGETQYF. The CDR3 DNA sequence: TGTGCCAGCAGCTTAATTCCCCCTTCCGACAGGTTGGGGGAGACCCAGTACTTC.

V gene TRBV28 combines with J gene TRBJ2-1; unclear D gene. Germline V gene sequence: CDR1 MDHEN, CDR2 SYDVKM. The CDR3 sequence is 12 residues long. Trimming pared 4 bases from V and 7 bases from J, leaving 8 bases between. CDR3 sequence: CASSSSGNEQFF. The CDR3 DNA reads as TGTGCCAGCAGTTCCTCAGGTAATGAGCAGTTCTTC. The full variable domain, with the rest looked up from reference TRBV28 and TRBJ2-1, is DVKVTQSSRYLVKRTGEKVFLECVQDMDHENMFWYRQDPGLGLRLIYFSYDVKMKEKGDIPEGYSVSREKKERFSLILESASTNQTSMYLCASSSSGNEQFFGPGTRLTVL.

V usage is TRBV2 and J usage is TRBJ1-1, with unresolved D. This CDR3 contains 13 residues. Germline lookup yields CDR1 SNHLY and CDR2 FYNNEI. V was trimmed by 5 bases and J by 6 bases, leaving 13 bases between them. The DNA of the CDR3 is TGTGCCAGCAGTACTGGACGGACTGCTGAAGCTTTCTTT. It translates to CASSTGRTAEAFF.